The 30 T cell receptor beta chains below were found in one sample sequenced in a study of shared clonotypes between healthy human individuals. The repertoire was sequenced with immunoSEQ multiplex PCR; TCRdb's copy has only in-frame clones and lacks some. The table records about 1 million clones, approximately 68% of them present only once. The sample comprised memory CD4+ T cells sorted from blood. Subset here: CD45RA-negative fraction. The receptors were gathered from a man in his late teens or twenties in good health.

The gene calls are TRBV30 and TRBJ2-3; unclear D gene. The CDR3 has 15 residues. The germline V and J ends were trimmed by 3 bases and 8 bases, with 21 bases remaining between them. Germline CDR1 reads GTSNPN; CDR2 reads SVGIG (reference sequence). Here the CDR3 reads CAWSETRPWKGTQYF. CDR3 coding DNA: TGTGCCTGGAGCGAGACCCGACCTTGGAAGGGTACGCAGTATTTT.

J is TRBJ2-1 and V is TRBV4-1; D not certain. CDR1 and CDR2 (germline): MGHRA, YSYEKL. This CDR3 spans 16 amino acids. The V and J ends lost 0 bases and 4 bases respectively, with 13 bases between them. This CDR3 is CASSQERLGAYNEQFF. In DNA form, the CDR3 reads TGCGCCAGCAGCCAAGAGCGCCTAGGAGCGTACAATGAGCAGTTCTTC.

This chain joins TRBV6-1 and TRBJ2-5; 9 bases agree with TRBD2. Germline V gene data show CDR1 as MNHNS and CDR2 as SASEGT. J gave up 4 bases and V 8 bases, and 5 bases lay outside the gene matches. The CDR3 covers 13 residues. CDR3: CASSTSGRETQYF. The CDR3 DNA is TGTGCCAGCTCGACTAGCGGTAGAGAGACCCAGTACTTC.

This clone was recorded only once. The chain carries TRBV10-2 and TRBJ2-7; 12 positions match TRBD1. The CDR3 covers 14 residues. In germline, CDR1 is WSHSY, CDR2 SAAADI. V lost 3 bases and J lost 8; bases outside the gene matches: 5. The DNA for the CDR3 is TGCGCCAGCAGTGACTGGGACAGGGGGCAAAAGCAGTACTTC. It encodes CASSDWDRGQKQYF.

The CDR3 sequence: CASSLASSYEQYF. In DNA form, the CDR3 reads TGTGCCAGCTCACTGGCTAGCTCCTACGAGCAGTACTTC. This chain joins TRBV18 and TRBJ2-7; D unclear. The V and J ends lost 4 bases and 0 bases respectively, with 7 bases between them. The CDR3 contains 13 residues. The germline V gene has CDR1 KGHSH and CDR2 LQKENI.

In regard to this clone: Other DNA sequences of this sample code for an identical CDR3. This sequence joins TRBV30 and TRBJ1-6; 7 bases fit TRBD1. Looked up from germline, CDR1 is GTSNPN and CDR2 is SVGIG (reference sequence). CDR3 length equals 18 residues. V shed 0 bases, J shed 0 bases, and the junction held 8 bases outside the gene matches. This chain's CDR3 is CAWSVRTGKSSYNSPLHF. The CDR3 coding sequence is TGTGCCTGGAGTGTACGGACAGGAAAGAGCTCCTATAATTCACCCCTCCACTTT.

The DNA for the CDR3 is TGCGCCAGCAGCTTGACCAGGGCGGGCTTGCACAATGAGCAGTTCTTC. This codes for CASSLTRAGLHNEQFF. The J gene is TRBJ2-1, the V gene TRBV5-1; D may correspond to TRBD1 or TRBD2 (5 bases each). V was cut by 1 base and J by 5 bases, with 16 bases left in between. CDR3 length: 16 residues. CDR1 is SGHRS and CDR2 is YFSETQ in the germline V gene. Together with reference TRBV5-1 and TRBJ2-1, the CDR3 gives the full variable domain: KAGVTQTPRYLIKTRGQQVTLSCSPISGHRSVSWYQQTPGQGLQFLFEYFSETQRNKGNFPGRFSGRQFSNSRSEMNVSTLELGDSALYLCASSLTRAGLHNEQFFGPGTRLTVL.

This chain joins TRBV19 and TRBJ2-7; D call uncertain. Germline CDR1 is LNHDA and CDR2 is SQIVND (reference sequence). The germline V and J ends were trimmed by 4 bases and 3 bases, with 10 bases remaining between them. CDR3 length: 13 amino acids. The chain's CDR3 is CASSRDTYYEQYF. The CDR3 region has the DNA TGTGCCAGTAGTAGAGACACCTACTACGAGCAGTACTTC.

The J gene is TRBJ1-4, the V gene TRBV5-6, with 9 bases lining up with TRBD1. Per the germline V gene, CDR1 is SGHDT and CDR2 is YYEEEE. V was clipped by 4 bases and J by 7 bases; unmatched bases: 8. This CDR3 has 15 residues. CDR3 DNA: TGTGCCAGCAGCGTTGACGACAGGGGGGGTGAAAAACTGTTTTTT. Its translation is CASSVDDRGGEKLFF.

This chain connects TRBV7-9 to TRBJ1-6; D gene uncertain. V was trimmed by 0 bases and J by 5 bases, leaving 17 bases between them. The CDR3 length is 18 residues. In germline, CDR1 is SEHNR, CDR2 FQNEAQ (reference sequence). The CDR3 region has the DNA TGTGCCAGCAGCTTAGCACCCCAGCCTGGACCGAATAATTCACCCCTCCACTTT. It specifies CASSLAPQPGPNNSPLHF. Together with reference TRBV7-9 and TRBJ1-6, the CDR3 gives the full variable domain: DTGVSQNPRHKITKRGQNVTFRCDPISEHNRLYWYRQTLGQGPEFLTYFQNEAQLEKSRLLSDRFSAERPKGSFSTLEIQRTEQGDSAMYLCASSLAPQPGPNNSPLHFGNGTRLTVT.

The chain has TRBV10-1 and TRBJ2-1, with TRBD1 matching 7 bases. V trimming: 0 bases; J trimming: 5 bases; junction bases outside the gene matches: 7. The germline V gene has CDR1 WNHNN and CDR2 SYGVQD (reference sequence). The length of the CDR3 is 16 residues. The CDR3 here is CASSESETGHDNEQFF. The CDR3 DNA is TGCGCCAGCAGTGAGTCGGAGACAGGGCACGACAATGAGCAGTTCTTC.

This clone came up a few times. This chain connects TRBV29-1 to TRBJ2-1; the match to TRBD1 covers 7 bases. CDR1 and CDR2 (germline): SQVTM, ANQGSEA. The CDR3 covers 15 residues. Trimming removed 8 bases from V and 4 bases from J; junction bases left unmatched: 14. In DNA, the CDR3 is TGCAGCTGTTCAGGGGGATGGAGGATGTACAATGAGCAGTTCTTC. This encodes CSCSGGWRMYNEQFF.

This clone has a handful of counts. The chain couples TRBV5-1 to TRBJ1-3; no firm D call. V was clipped by 1 base and J by 0 bases, with 8 bases between them. CDR1 and CDR2 (germline): SGHRS, YFSETQ. The CDR3 has 15 residues. CDR3 nucleotides: TGCGCCAGCAGCTTGACGGGCCACTCTGGAAACACCATATATTTT. Translation gives CASSLTGHSGNTIYF.

The chain links TRBV28 to TRBJ2-1; TRBD2 might be the D (7 bases). CDR3 length: 16 amino acids. Germline CDR1 reads MDHEN; CDR2 reads SYDVKM. V was pared by 1 base and J by 5 bases, with 15 bases between. The CDR3 reads CASSLYWGGNDNEQFF. The CDR3 bases are TGTGCCAGCAGTTTATATTGGGGGGGCAACGACAATGAGCAGTTCTTC.

This clone showed up just once. The rearrangement links TRBV19 to TRBJ1-1; 10 bases fit TRBD1. Germline-derived CDR1 and CDR2 are LNHDA and SQIVND (reference sequence). CDR3 length equals 15 residues. V shed 5 bases and J 4 bases; nucleotides not matched to a gene: 7. The CDR3 sequence: CASSPRTGGGTEAFF. In DNA form, the CDR3 reads TGTGCCAGTAGTCCGCGGACAGGGGGGGGCACTGAAGCTTTCTTT.

This clone was picked up many times. This chain links TRBV30 with TRBJ1-5, with no clear D. V dropped 4 bases and J dropped 2 bases, with 9 bases sitting between them. The CDR3 length is 13 residues. In germline, CDR1 is GTSNPN, CDR2 SVGIG (reference sequence). In DNA, the CDR3 is TGTGCCTGGACAGTTATATGCAATCAGCCCCAGCATTTT. Amino acids: CAWTVICNQPQHF.

This sequence joins TRBV7-2 and TRBJ2-1; TRBD2 aligns across 8 bases. This CDR3 region has 15 residues. The V gene end was trimmed by 5 bases and the J gene end by 2 bases; junction bases not matched to a gene: 5. Per germline, CDR1 SGHTA and CDR2 FQGNSA. CDR3 region: CASSKGLDTYNEQFF. The CDR3 nucleotides read TGTGCCAGCAGCAAGGGACTAGACACCTACAATGAGCAGTTCTTC.

This clone was detected once. The genes are TRBV5-1 and TRBJ1-1, with D possibly matching TRBD1 (5 bases). V was shortened by 1 base and J by 0 bases, with 16 bases between the two germline ends. Germline V gene data show CDR1 as SGHRS and CDR2 as YFSETQ. This CDR3 has 17 amino acids. CDR3 in amino acids: CASSLNPGRTMNTEAFF. CDR3 sequence (DNA): TGCGCCAGCAGCTTGAATCCGGGACGTACCATGAACACTGAAGCTTTCTTT.

The V and J genes are TRBV10-2 and TRBJ2-2; 8 bases agree with TRBD1. V dropped 8 bases and J dropped 5; count of bases not matched to a gene: 7. This CDR3 is 14 amino acids long. Looked up from germline, CDR1 is WSHSY and CDR2 is SAAADI. The CDR3 reads CASARTGPTGELFF. The CDR3 coding sequence is TGCGCCAGCGCCAGGACAGGGCCTACCGGGGAGCTGTTTTTT.

The chain joins TRBV5-1 to TRBJ2-7; D may be TRBD1 (5 bases). This CDR3 has 15 amino acids. CDR1 is SGHRS and CDR2 is YFSETQ in the germline V gene. The germline V and J ends were trimmed by 0 bases and 2 bases, with 12 bases remaining between them. The chain's CDR3 is CASSLATQDPYEQYF. The CDR3 coding sequence is TGCGCCAGCAGCTTGGCCACACAGGACCCCTACGAGCAGTACTTC. Filled out from reference TRBV5-1 and TRBJ2-7, the complete variable domain reads KAGVTQTPRYLIKTRGQQVTLSCSPISGHRSVSWYQQTPGQGLQFLFEYFSETQRNKGNFPGRFSGRQFSNSRSEMNVSTLELGDSALYLCASSLATQDPYEQYFGPGTRLTVT.

This clone appeared a single time. CDR3: CASSPPVDNMNTEAFF. In DNA form, the CDR3 reads TGTGCCAGCTCACCACCGGTAGACAACATGAACACTGAAGCTTTCTTT. V usage is TRBV18 and J usage is TRBJ1-1, with D unresolved. There are 16 residues in the CDR3. Trimming left V 0 bases short and J 0 bases short, with 11 bases between. CDR1 and CDR2 (germline): KGHSH, LQKENI.

The V and J genes are TRBV7-9 and TRBJ2-5; 9 bases match TRBD1. J gave up 3 bases and V 5 bases, and 10 bases lay outside the gene matches. Germline CDR1 and CDR2: SEHNR and FQNEAQ (reference sequence). The CDR3 has 16 amino acids. The chain's CDR3 is CASSPGQGSSKETQYF. The CDR3 nucleotides read TGTGCCAGCAGCCCGGGACAGGGAAGTTCCAAAGAGACCCAGTACTTC.

V and J are TRBV9 and TRBJ2-1; D may match TRBD1 or TRBD2 (5 bases each). Germline V gene sequence: CDR1 SGDLS, CDR2 YYNGEE. With 3 bases removed from V and 12 bases from J, the gap between germline ends came to 16 bases. The length of the CDR3 is 13 residues. The CDR3 here is CASSGLVGVGQFF. The DNA of the CDR3 is TGTGCCAGCAGCGGATTAGTGGGGGTCGGGCAGTTCTTC.

This sequence joins TRBV29-1 and TRBJ2-7; TRBD2 matches 8 bases. Germline V lookup: CDR1 SQVTM, CDR2 ANQGSEA. The junction had 5 bases not matched to a gene; V was cut back by 7 bases and J by 3 bases. This CDR3 spans 12 amino acids. The CDR3 protein is CSGRGVFYEQYF. CDR3 DNA sequence: TGCAGCGGGCGGGGGGTTTTCTACGAGCAGTACTTC.

This chain connects TRBV1 to TRBJ2-1; the table's D call TRBD2 went unverified against the DNA. TRBV1 is designated a pseudogene. The CDR3 extends over 16 amino acids. For the CDR3, the DNA is TGCACCAGCAGCCGGACGTCGCGGGAGGACTACAATGAGCAGTTCTTC. As protein: CTSSRTSREDYNEQFF.

J is TRBJ2-6 and V is TRBV11-3; either TRBD1 or TRBD2 may fit D (6 bases each). The germline gives CDR1 SGHNT, CDR2 YENEEA. Between the trimmed V and J ends, which lost 5 bases and 3 bases, there was a span of 11 bases. The CDR3 has 15 amino acids. The chain's CDR3 is CASSLGGGGANVLTF. The CDR3 nucleotides are TGTGCCAGCAGCCTCGGGGGCGGTGGGGCCAACGTCCTGACTTTC.

The V and J genes are TRBV6-1 and TRBJ1-1, with 9 bases identical to TRBD1. The length of the CDR3 is 16 residues. CDR1 and CDR2 from the germline V gene are MNHNS and SASEGT. V was pared by 3 bases and J by 3 bases, with 8 bases of the junction left unmatched. CDR3 in amino acids: CASSDLQGAVDTEAFF. CDR3 coding DNA: TGTGCCAGCAGTGACCTACAGGGGGCAGTGGACACTGAAGCTTTCTTT.

This CDR3 reads CASSGRLAGEAGYEQYF. The CDR3 nucleotides are TGTGCCAGCAGCGGGCGACTAGCGGGAGAGGCCGGCTACGAGCAGTACTTC. This chain joins TRBV5-5 and TRBJ2-7; 12 bases are a match to TRBD2. Germline V gives CDR1 SGHKS, CDR2 YYEKEE (reference sequence). This CDR3 has 17 amino acids. V gave up 4 bases and J gave up 3 bases; unmatched junction bases: 11.

V gene TRBV6-1 combines with J gene TRBJ1-2, with no clear D. V was trimmed by 6 bases and J by 0 bases, leaving 14 bases between them. Germline V CDR1 and CDR2: MNHNS, SASEGT. The CDR3 extends over 15 amino acids. In nucleotides, the CDR3 is TGTGCCAGCAGGGTGGGAGGCGGTGCTAACTATGGCTACACCTTC. Encoded protein: CASRVGGGANYGYTF.

The rearrangement uses TRBV11-2 and TRBJ1-1; TRBD1 matches 7 bases. J gave up 8 bases and V 1 base, and 10 bases lay outside the gene matches. The CDR3 is made up of 15 amino acids. Germline V CDR1 and CDR2: SGHAT, FQNNGV. CDR3 loop: CASSLVHRGIAEAFF. CDR3 coding DNA: TGTGCCAGCAGCTTAGTTCACAGGGGAATTGCGGAAGCTTTCTTT.